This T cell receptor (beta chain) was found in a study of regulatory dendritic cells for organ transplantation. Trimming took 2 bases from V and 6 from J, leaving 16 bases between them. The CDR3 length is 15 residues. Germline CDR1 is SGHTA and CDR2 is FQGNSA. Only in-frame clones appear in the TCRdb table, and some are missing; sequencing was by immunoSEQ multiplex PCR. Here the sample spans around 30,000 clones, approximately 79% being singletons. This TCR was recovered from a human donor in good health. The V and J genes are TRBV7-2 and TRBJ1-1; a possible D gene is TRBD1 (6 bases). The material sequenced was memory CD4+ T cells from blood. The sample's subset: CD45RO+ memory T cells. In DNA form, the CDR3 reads TGTGCCAGCAGCTTAAGTGGAGTCTCAGGGGCTGAAGCTTTCTTT. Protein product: CASSLSGVSGAEAFF.